The present T cell receptor (beta chain) was sequenced within a study of T cells in Graves' hyperthyroidism and ophthalmopathy. V shed 5 bases and J shed 0 bases, with 16 bases lying between them. The CDR3 has 17 residues. Germline V CDR1 and CDR2: SGHTA, FQGNSA. Amplification yielded TCR beta CDR3 regions, with RNA transcripts as the source. In the first-round RT-PCR of the TCR CDR3, the HTBI primer set was used. TCRdb re-derived calls from the multiplex PCR reads in MiXCR, one entry per CDR3 protein. The table shows around 700,000 distinct CDR3 sequences, with about 17% occurring only once. This clonotype was observed a handful of times.

This sequence was found in a woman aged 50 to 60 with Graves' hyperthyroidism that later progressed to Graves' ophthalmopathy. The sample was blood. The chain uses TRBV7-2 and TRBJ1-4; D call uncertain. This CDR3 reads CASSPPTSDATNEKLFF. The DNA for the CDR3 is TGTGCCAGCAGCCCCCCCACCTCAGATGCAACTAATGAAAAACTGTTTTTT.